A single sample gave rise to the 7 T cell receptor beta chains below, sequenced in a study of T cells in Graves' hyperthyroidism and ophthalmopathy. Amplified TCR beta CDR3 regions derived from RNA transcripts. The HTBI set primed first-round TCR CDR3 RT-PCR. Each CDR3 protein gets one entry after TCRdb re-called the multiplex PCR reads with MiXCR. The data hold roughly 700,000 distinct CDR3 sequences, with 15% to 20% observed a single time. The sample taken for sequencing was blood. Source of these receptors: a man between 45 and 60 years old with Graves' hyperthyroidism.

The sample holds many counts of this clonotype. The gene calls are TRBV12-3 or TRBV12-4 and TRBJ2-1; 7 positions agree with TRBD2. Trimming removed 2 bases from V and 3 bases from J; junction bases left unmatched: 4. The CDR3 has 15 residues. The DNA of the CDR3 is TGTGCCAGCAGTTTAATAGGACTAGACTACAATGAGCAGTTCTTC. Encoded protein: CASSLIGLDYNEQFF.

The chain joins TRBV24-1 to TRBJ2-1; 9 nucleotides agree with TRBD1. The length of the CDR3 is 16 residues. Germline CDR1 and CDR2: KGHDR and SFDVKD. V lost 7 bases to trimming and J lost 6 bases; unmatched junction nucleotides: 12. CDR3 protein: CATSDVPGQGINEQFF. The CDR3, as DNA: TGTGCCACCAGCGATGTACCGGGACAGGGCATCAATGAGCAGTTCTTC.

The V and J genes are TRBV9 and TRBJ2-1; D may be TRBD2 (5 bases). The CDR3 is 17 residues long. The V end was cut by 0 bases, the J end by 2 bases, with 15 bases between. Germline V lookup: CDR1 SGDLS, CDR2 YYNGEE. The CDR3 spells CASSVAGAAATYNEQFF. The CDR3 nucleotides are TGTGCCAGCAGCGTAGCTGGTGCAGCGGCCACCTACAATGAGCAGTTCTTC. The whole variable domain, filled in from reference TRBV9 and TRBJ2-1, reads DSGVTQTPKHLITATGQRVTLRCSPRSGDLSVYWYQQSLDQGLQFLIQYYNGEERAKGNILERFSAQQFPDLHSELNLSSLELGDSALYFCASSVAGAAATYNEQFFGPGTRLTVL.

This chain connects TRBV6-2 or TRBV6-3 to TRBJ2-5; D ambiguous. V lost 0 bases to trimming and J lost 12 bases, with 11 bases between them. Germline values: CDR1 MNHEY, CDR2 SVGEGT. The CDR3 length is 12 residues. CDR3 residues: CASSYSGSPEYF. The CDR3 DNA reads TGTGCCAGCAGTTACTCGGGTTCCCCGGAGTACTTC.

There are many counts of this clonotype. The chain employs TRBV28 and TRBJ1-5; no clear D. This CDR3 has 20 amino acids. Trimming took 5 bases from V and 0 from J, leaving 26 bases between them. Germline values: CDR1 MDHEN, CDR2 SYDVKM. CDR3 nucleotide sequence: TGTGCCAGCAGTCTCGATTTACGTAAAGGACTTCTAGTTAGCAATCAGCCCCAGCATTTT. The encoded protein is CASSLDLRKGLLVSNQPQHF.

In its sample, this clonotype was seen many times. This chain joins TRBV5-1 and TRBJ2-7; unclear D gene. V was shortened by 0 bases and J by 6 bases, with 7 bases between the two germline ends. The V gene's germline CDR1 is SGHRS and CDR2 YFSETQ. This CDR3 is built from 12 residues. CDR3 protein: CASSLDGREQYF. In nucleotides, the CDR3 is TGCGCCAGCAGCTTGGATGGGCGCGAGCAGTACTTC.

The CDR3 sequence is CASSTLEGLPSYNEQFF. The CDR3 nucleotides are TGTGCCAGCAGCACCCTGGAGGGACTACCCTCCTACAATGAGCAGTTCTTC. This rearrangement joins TRBV9 to TRBJ2-1, with 7 bases aligning to TRBD2. The CDR3 is 17 amino acids. V lost 4 bases and J lost 0; bases outside the gene matches: 10. The germline CDR1 and CDR2 sequences are SGDLS and YYNGEE.